This T cell receptor (beta chain) was identified in a study of OX40 agonist ivuxolimab in advanced cancers. Concerning this clone itself: The target antigen is unknown. Germline is not matched at one junction end, which may reflect a read error.

Samples of blood were obtained at baseline, on cycle 4 day 1, and on cycle 7 day 1. General study results and limits: Clonal expansion among partial responders at 0.1-3.0 mg/kg ranked near the lowest.

The data were produced by immunoSEQ multiplex PCR, yet TCRdb's version contains in-frame clones alone and is incomplete. Of about 80,000 clones listed, 80% to 90% are singletons. CDR1 and CDR2 (germline): LNHDA, SQIVND (reference sequence). The CDR3 sequence is 15 residues long. This receptor was obtained from an adult with an advanced solid tumor such as melanoma, head and neck, liver or kidney cancer. This specimen was CD4+ or CD8+ T cells sorted from blood, taken in a trial of the OX40 agonist ivuxolimab. The chain combines TRBV19 with TRBJ1-2; tentative D call: TRBD1 (6 bases). CDR3 amino acids: CASNILPQGSYGYTF. In DNA, the CDR3 is TGTGCCAGTAATATACTGCCACAGGGAAGCTATGGCTACACCTTC.